This T cell receptor beta chain was identified during a study of follicular helper T cells after annual influenza vaccination. Findings and limits, study-wide: Recurrent ICOS+CD38+ cTfh clonotypes included tetramer and AIM influenza-specific ones.

Indicated time point: 2014-2015 season, pre-vaccination. Comment on this clone: Antigen: not known.

TCRB was sequenced at Survey level resolution. Repertoires were generated with immunoSEQ multiplex PCR, while TCRdb's copy carries only in-frame clones and drops some. The data contain 7,500 to 8,500 clones, roughly four fifths of them singletons. The sequence derives from an adult who received the influenza vaccine. This material consisted of CXCR5+ CD38- circulating T follicular helper cells from blood, taken on the day of influenza vaccination. Regarding subset: circulating Tfh, non-naive CD4+CXCR5+PD-1+ (ICOS+CD38+ or ICOS-CD38-).

The DNA of the CDR3 is TGTGCCAGCAGCACGACTAGCGGGGTTCAGAGTACGCAGTATTTT. Residues: CASSTTSGVQSTQYF. The chain uses TRBV5-5 and TRBJ2-3; TRBD2 aligns across 11 bases. CDR1 is SGHKS and CDR2 is YYEKEE in the germline V gene (reference sequence). The CDR3 covers 15 residues. V lost 4 bases, J lost 8 bases, and 9 bases stayed unmatched.